Listed here are 11 T cell receptor beta chains from one sample, sequenced in a study of cytomegalovirus exposure and HLA in healthy donors. The primer mix had 60 Vbeta and 13 Jbeta primers. Profiling relied on immunoSEQ multiplex PCR, and the TCRdb table lists in-frame clones only, not all of them. The sample holds roughly 240,000 clones, more than 75% seen once. The sequenced material came from PBMCs. These receptors were obtained from a woman aged 40 to 49 in good health and CMV-seropositive.

The chain recombines TRBV5-5 with TRBJ1-4, with D unresolved. Germline V lookup: CDR1 SGHKS, CDR2 YYEKEE (reference sequence). Deletions cut 0 bases from V and 3 bases from J, with 12 bases between. This CDR3 is built from 16 residues. The CDR3 sequence: CASSLGVANANEKLFF. The CDR3 bases are TGTGCCAGCAGCTTGGGAGTTGCGAACGCTAATGAAAAACTGTTTTTT.

This clone was found a few times. This rearrangement joins TRBV6-1 to TRBJ2-7; D not resolved. The germline CDR1 and CDR2 sequences are MNHNS and SASEGT. The V and J ends lost 0 bases and 5 bases respectively, with 5 bases between them. This CDR3 comprises 12 residues. CDR3 protein: CASSEAFDEQYF. The CDR3, as DNA: TGTGCCAGCAGTGAAGCATTCGACGAGCAGTACTTC.

V and J are TRBV27 and TRBJ1-2; D not resolved. CDR3 length: 14 residues. With 4 bases removed from V and 8 bases from J, the gap between germline ends came to 17 bases. Per the germline V gene, CDR1 is MNHEY and CDR2 is SMNVEV (reference sequence). In DNA, the CDR3 is TGTGCCAGCAGTTCCCTCCGATACCTAGAGGGCTACACCTTC. It specifies CASSSLRYLEGYTF.

The chain joins TRBV7-2 to TRBJ1-1, with D perhaps matching TRBD1 (6 bases). This CDR3 contains 15 residues. Germline CDR1 reads SGHTA; CDR2 reads FQGNSA. V shed 1 base and J shed 5 bases, with 14 bases lying between them. The CDR3 protein is CASSLESRGGTEAFF. The CDR3 bases are TGTGCCAGCAGCTTAGAAAGTCGAGGGGGAACTGAAGCTTTCTTT. Combining the CDR3 with reference TRBV7-2 and TRBJ1-1 gives the whole variable domain GAGVSQSPSNKVTEKGKDVELRCDPISGHTALYWYRQSLGQGLEFLIYFQGNSAPDKSGLPSDRFSAERTGGSVSTLTIQRTQQEDSAVYLCASSLESRGGTEAFFGQGTRLTVV.

The chain has TRBV7-9 and TRBJ2-3, with 8 positions matching TRBD1. V gave up 6 bases and J gave up 6 bases; unmatched junction bases: 8. There are 14 residues in the CDR3. Looked up from germline, CDR1 is SEHNR and CDR2 is FQNEAQ (reference sequence). The CDR3 is CASSPLTGGDTQYF. The CDR3 bases are TGTGCCAGCAGTCCTTTAACAGGGGGGGATACGCAGTATTTT.

This clone was detected a few times. This chain uses TRBV9 with TRBJ1-1; D remains ambiguous. Germline V gene data show CDR1 as SGDLS and CDR2 as YYNGEE. The CDR3 contains 16 residues. With 4 bases removed from V and 0 bases from J, the gap between germline ends came to 16 bases. CDR3 nucleotide sequence: TGTGCCAGCAGCCCACAGTCGAGTTTATTGAACACTGAAGCTTTCTTT. It codes for CASSPQSSLLNTEAFF.

The V gene is TRBV7-8, the J gene TRBJ2-7; TRBD1 matches at 7 bases. The CDR3 is 14 residues long. Per the germline V gene, CDR1 is SGHVS and CDR2 is FQNEAQ. The V gene end was trimmed by 1 base and the J gene end by 6 bases; junction bases not matched to a gene: 6. The CDR3 DNA reads as TGTGCCAGCAGCTTAGACAGGGGACCCTCCGAGCAGTACTTC. The encoded protein is CASSLDRGPSEQYF.

The CDR3 coding sequence is TGTGCCAGCAGCTTAGGGACAGGGGGCGAAAGGGATCAGCCCCAGCATTTT. It codes for CASSLGTGGERDQPQHF. The J gene is TRBJ1-5, the V gene TRBV7-6; 11 bases line up with TRBD1. This CDR3 region has 17 residues. Germline-derived CDR1 and CDR2 are SGHVS and FNYEAQ. V lost 1 base to trimming and J lost 5 bases; unmatched junction nucleotides: 7. Supplemented by reference TRBV7-6 and TRBJ1-5, the full variable domain reads GAGVSQSPRYKVTKRGQDVALRCDPISGHVSLYWYRQALGQGPEFLTYFNYEAQQDKSGLPNDRFSAERPEGSISTLTIQRTEQRDSAMYRCASSLGTGGERDQPQHFGDGTRLSIL.

The rearrangement links TRBV10-1 to TRBJ2-7, with D possibly being TRBD2 (6 bases). CDR3 length equals 14 residues. The germline gives CDR1 WNHNN, CDR2 SYGVQD (reference sequence). V lost 3 bases and J 7 bases, leaving 16 bases between the germline ends. Here the CDR3 DNA reads TGCGCCAGCAGTGAACTTGGAGGGCCGGGAGAGCAGTACTTC. Translating gives CASSELGGPGEQYF.

This clone was picked up one time. The chain employs TRBV19 and TRBJ2-3; 11 positions agree with TRBD1. This CDR3 has 14 amino acids. Per the germline V gene, CDR1 is LNHDA and CDR2 is SQIVND (reference sequence). With V trimmed by 5 bases and J by 8 bases, 6 bases remained unmatched. The CDR3 bases are TGTGCCAGTAGTCTCGGACAGGGGGCGGGTACGCAGTATTTT. It encodes CASSLGQGAGTQYF.

V usage is TRBV25-1 and J usage is TRBJ2-7; 8 bases are a match to TRBD1. This CDR3 comprises 14 residues. The germline CDR1 and CDR2 sequences are MGHDK and SYGVNS. Germline trimming cut 3 bases from V and 0 bases from J; bases unmatched to any gene: 1. The CDR3 region has the DNA TGTGCCAGCAGTGACGGGACAGGCTCCTACGAGCAGTACTTC. As protein: CASSDGTGSYEQYF.